What follows are 26 T cell receptor beta chains derived from one specimen sequenced in a study of identical twins. In TCRdb, the 5' RACE reads were re-called with MiXCR into one record per CDR3 protein. This sample has roughly 280,000 distinct CDR3 sequences, with less than 9.5% found just once. This sample also appeared in a second study, on yellow fever vaccine responses in identical twins.

The sample was CD8+ T cells sorted from blood. The receptors stem from a woman between 18 and 30 years old in good health.

This clonotype was seen only a few times. The CDR3 reads CASSVEWTSGEQYF. In nucleotides, the CDR3 is TGTGCCAGCAGCGTAGAATGGACTTCTGGCGAGCAGTACTTC. This rearrangement joins TRBV9 to TRBJ2-7; the D gene is possibly TRBD2 (5 bases). This CDR3 has 14 residues. V gave up 0 bases and J gave up 6 bases, with 13 bases separating them. Germline CDR1 and CDR2: SGDLS and YYNGEE.

For the CDR3, the DNA is TGCGCCAGCCGTCCCTTCGAAACCCTGAATGAGCAGTTCTTC. It yields the protein CASRPFETLNEQFF. The rearrangement joins TRBV5-1 to TRBJ2-1; D ambiguous. V lost 7 bases and J lost 7, with 18 bases in between. The V gene's germline CDR1 is SGHRS and CDR2 YFSETQ. This CDR3 spans 14 amino acids.

This clonotype has only a few counts. This sequence joins TRBV6-1 and TRBJ2-7; tentatively, D is TRBD1 (5 bases). V lost 1 base and J lost 0, with 16 bases in between. The germline V gene encodes CDR1 MNHNS and CDR2 SASEGT. This CDR3 is built from 17 residues. The CDR3 coding sequence is TGTGCCAGCAGTGAAGATGAGGCAGGGCCGTTCTCCTACGAGCAGTACTTC. The encoded protein is CASSEDEAGPFSYEQYF.

This clonotype was seen more than once but under ten times. The chain carries TRBV4-3 and TRBJ2-1, with unresolved D. Per germline, CDR1 LGHNA and CDR2 YSLEER. V lost 1 base and J lost 2, with 9 bases in between. This CDR3 has 15 residues. The CDR3 nucleotides read TGCGCCAGCAGCCAAGGGGAAGGAGCCTACAATGAGCAGTTCTTC. Its translation: CASSQGEGAYNEQFF.

The chain couples TRBV5-6 to TRBJ2-1; D is uncertain. The CDR3 runs 15 residues. V was shortened by 2 bases and J by 1 base, with 10 bases between the two germline ends. From germline, CDR1 is SGHDT and CDR2 YYEEEE. CDR3 amino acids: CASSLRHLSYNEQFF. In DNA form, the CDR3 reads TGTGCCAGCAGCTTAAGACACCTTTCCTACAATGAGCAGTTCTTC.

In this sample, this clonotype turned up many times. The chain links TRBV5-1 to TRBJ2-2, with unresolved D. Trimming removed 0 bases from V and 3 bases from J, with 9 bases in between. There are 15 residues in the CDR3. Germline lookup yields CDR1 SGHRS and CDR2 YFSETQ. CDR3 in DNA: TGCGCCAGCAGCTTGGTGGCAGACTACACCGGGGAGCTGTTTTTT. Its protein is CASSLVADYTGELFF.

This clonotype has at least ten counts. The V call is TRBV4-1, the J call TRBJ2-3, with a weak D call TRBD2 (6 bases). Germline V lookup: CDR1 MGHRA, CDR2 YSYEKL. The CDR3 extends over 17 amino acids. Trimming pared 2 bases from V and 2 bases from J, leaving 17 bases between. DNA for the CDR3: TGCGCCAGCAGCCAACCCCCGGGTGGGGGACTCACAGATACGCAGTATTTT. Translating it yields CASSQPPGGGLTDTQYF.

This clonotype showed up many times. The chain links TRBV24-1 to TRBJ2-5; D ambiguous. Germline V gene lookup returns CDR1 KGHDR and CDR2 SFDVKD. The CDR3 runs 16 residues. The germline V and J ends were trimmed by 0 bases and 0 bases, with 10 bases remaining between them. The CDR3 DNA sequence: TGTGCCACCAGTGATTTGAAAGGGCCGTACCAAGAGACCCAGTACTTC. Translated, it gives CATSDLKGPYQETQYF.

This chain connects TRBV6-6 to TRBJ2-7; maybe TRBD1 (6 bases). Germline-derived CDR1 and CDR2 are MNHNY and SVGAGI (reference sequence). CDR3 length: 13 residues. Trimming left V 6 bases short and J 2 bases short, with 11 bases between. CDR3 DNA sequence: TGTGCCAGCAGGGCCGAGGGGGCCTACGAGCAGTACTTC. It specifies CASRAEGAYEQYF.

V usage is TRBV5-1 and J usage is TRBJ2-5; no firm D call. The CDR3 contains 16 residues. Germline-derived CDR1 and CDR2 are SGHRS and YFSETQ. Trimming removed 4 bases from V and 2 bases from J, with 18 bases in between. The CDR3 DNA is TGCGCCAGCAGCACTCCTCTATGGGGTGAGCAAGAGACCCAGTACTTC. Translating it yields CASSTPLWGEQETQYF.

In its sample, this clonotype was seen a few times. The J gene is TRBJ2-7, the V gene TRBV3-1; 7 nucleotides agree with TRBD1. V lost 2 bases to trimming and J lost 1 base; unmatched junction nucleotides: 17. CDR1 is LGHDT and CDR2 is YNNKEL in the germline V gene (reference sequence). The CDR3 loop spans 19 amino acids. As DNA, the CDR3 is TGTGCCAGCAGCCAAAGGCCTCAAGGGACAGCTTATTTGTCCTACGAGCAGTACTTC. Translating it yields CASSQRPQGTAYLSYEQYF.

This clonotype was detected ten times or more. The rearrangement uses TRBV20-1 and TRBJ2-2; 9 bases are shared with TRBD1. Germline CDR1 is DFQATT and CDR2 is SNEGSKA (reference sequence). The CDR3 has 13 residues. The trim removed 5 bases at V and 6 bases at J, leaving 4 bases unmatched. DNA of the CDR3: TGCAGTGCTCGACAGGGGGATGCCGGGGAGCTGTTTTTT. Translating it yields CSARQGDAGELFF.

This clonotype was picked up one time. A much larger clone sits a single nucleotide away, making a read error possible. CDR3: CASGSILPPETQYF. The CDR3 nucleotides read TGTGCCAGCGGCTCCATACTACCTCCGGAGACCCAGTACTTC. The rearrangement joins TRBV5-5 to TRBJ2-5; D unresolved. CDR1 is SGHKS and CDR2 is YYEKEE in the germline V gene (reference sequence). Trimming stripped 7 bases from V and 5 bases from J, with 18 bases between. This CDR3 has 14 amino acids.

The J gene is TRBJ2-5, the V gene TRBV1; TRBD2 is taken as the D call from the table, unchecked against the DNA. TRBV1 is a recognized pseudogene. The CDR3 sequence is 18 residues long. The CDR3 loop reads CTSSQGWAGTSGQETQYF. The CDR3, as DNA: TGCACCAGCAGCCAAGGGTGGGCCGGGACTAGCGGACAAGAGACCCAGTACTTC.

Many counts were recorded for this clonotype. J is TRBJ2-1 and V is TRBV4-3; weak D call: TRBD1 (5 bases). Trimming removed 0 bases at V and 0 bases at J, with 18 bases between. This CDR3 comprises 19 residues. In germline, CDR1 is LGHNA, CDR2 YSLEER. The CDR3 loop is CASSQDLFQSGYSYNEQFF. DNA for the CDR3: TGCGCCAGCAGCCAAGATCTCTTCCAGTCAGGGTACTCCTACAATGAGCAGTTCTTC.

This clonotype was seen repeatedly, ten times or more. The gene calls are TRBV28 and TRBJ2-5; D perhaps matches TRBD2 (5 bases). The CDR3 length is 15 residues. V lost 5 bases to trimming and J lost 2 bases, with 15 bases between them. Germline V gene lookup returns CDR1 MDHEN and CDR2 SYDVKM. The CDR3 protein is CASSAVGVRQETQYF. For the CDR3, the DNA is TGTGCCAGCAGTGCAGTCGGGGTACGACAAGAGACCCAGTACTTC.

A few counts support this clonotype. The CDR3 loop is CASSLTPPGQGYNEQFF. As DNA, the CDR3 is TGTGCCAGCAGTTTGACCCCCCCGGGACAGGGCTACAATGAGCAGTTCTTC. This chain links TRBV12-3 or TRBV12-4 with TRBJ2-1; TRBD1 aligns across 9 bases. The CDR3 length is 17 residues. Unmatched junction bases numbered 9, after V lost 3 bases and J lost 3 bases.

This clonotype was detected ten times or more. The chain combines TRBV28 with TRBJ2-3, with TRBD1 matching over 9 bases. This CDR3 has 15 residues. After removal of 6 bases from V and 4 bases from J, the junction contained 8 bases not matched to a gene. Germline CDR1 MDHEN, CDR2 SYDVKM. The CDR3 loop reads CASRPGQGRADTQYF. CDR3 bases: TGTGCCAGCAGACCGGGACAGGGAAGGGCAGATACGCAGTATTTT.

This clonotype was counted a few times. The chain recombines TRBV7-9 with TRBJ2-7, with TRBD1 matching 11 bases. The CDR3 is made up of 17 amino acids. J lost 5 bases, V lost 5 bases, and 14 bases had no gene match. Germline-derived CDR1 and CDR2 are SEHNR and FQNEAQ (reference sequence). The CDR3: CASSHASLGQGAHEQYF. The CDR3 coding sequence is TGTGCCAGCAGCCATGCTTCTTTAGGACAGGGGGCGCACGAGCAGTACTTC.

This clonotype was seen a few times. This chain joins TRBV29-1 and TRBJ2-3; 9 nucleotides match TRBD2. The CDR3 contains 13 residues. The germline V gene has CDR1 SQVTM and CDR2 ANQGSEA. Losses at the gene ends were 7 bases for V and 8 bases for J; bases not matched to a gene: 10. DNA for the CDR3: TGCAGCGCTGTTAGCGGGAGCGAGGGTACGCAGTATTTT. This encodes CSAVSGSEGTQYF.

This clonotype was observed at least ten times. The chain joins TRBV20-1 to TRBJ2-1, with 7 bases fitting TRBD2. Germline V CDR1 and CDR2: DFQATT, SNEGSKA (reference sequence). This CDR3 spans 16 amino acids. V lost 1 base and J lost 4; bases outside the gene matches: 10. The CDR3 region is CSARGAWRERYNEQFF. As DNA, the CDR3 is TGCAGTGCTAGAGGGGCTTGGCGGGAGAGATACAATGAGCAGTTCTTC.

This clonotype was detected a few times. This chain connects TRBV19 to TRBJ1-1; D unclear. V was shortened by 3 bases and J by 6 bases, with 20 bases between the two germline ends. CDR1 LNHDA and CDR2 SQIVND come from the germline V gene (reference sequence). This CDR3 contains 16 residues. The CDR3 region is CASSIGYGSVEAEAFF. DNA for the CDR3: TGTGCCAGTAGTATTGGGTATGGCAGTGTGGAGGCTGAAGCTTTCTTT. Combining the CDR3 with reference TRBV19 and TRBJ1-1 gives the whole variable domain DGGITQSPKYLFRKEGQNVTLSCEQNLNHDAMYWYRQDPGQGLRLIYYSQIVNDFQKGDIAEGYSVSREKKESFPLTVTSAQKNPTAFYLCASSIGYGSVEAEAFFGQGTRLTVV.

The CDR3 loop reads CASSVAGTGDYEQYF. The CDR3 DNA reads as TGTGCCAGCAGCGTGGCGGGGACAGGGGACTACGAGCAGTACTTC. The chain has TRBV9 and TRBJ2-7; 10 bases line up with TRBD1. The CDR3 has 15 amino acids. V shed 2 bases and J 3 bases; nucleotides not matched to a gene: 5. Germline V CDR1 and CDR2: SGDLS, YYNGEE.

The V and J genes are TRBV19 and TRBJ2-1; no definite D call. The germline V gene has CDR1 LNHDA and CDR2 SQIVND (reference sequence). The CDR3 has 13 amino acids. Deletions cut 5 bases from V and 4 bases from J, with 9 bases between. Here the CDR3 DNA reads TGTGCCAGTAGTGAACTCCGTTACAATGAGCAGTTCTTC. The encoded protein is CASSELRYNEQFF.

V is TRBV4-1 and J is TRBJ2-1, with a tentative D call TRBD2 (5 bases). Germline values: CDR1 MGHRA, CDR2 YSYEKL. Trimming left V 1 base short and J 8 bases short, with 15 bases between. This CDR3 is 15 amino acids long. This CDR3 is CASSQAGLLIYEQFF. CDR3 DNA: TGCGCCAGCAGCCAAGCTGGACTTCTCATTTATGAGCAGTTCTTC.

This clonotype was seen only a few times. The J gene is TRBJ2-7, the V gene TRBV27; either TRBD1 or TRBD2 may supply D (5 bases each). From germline, CDR1 is MNHEY and CDR2 SMNVEV (reference sequence). V lost 7 bases and J 2 bases, leaving 12 bases between the germline ends. This CDR3 is 13 amino acids long. The chain's CDR3 is CASKTGGTYEQYF. The CDR3 coding sequence is TGTGCCAGCAAAACAGGAGGCACCTACGAGCAGTACTTC.